A single sample is the source of the 21 T cell receptor beta chains below, sequenced in a study of T-cell reconstitution after alpha-beta-depleted transplantation in children. A library of TCRbeta sequences, prepared with unique molecular identifiers, was generated. From the PCR reads, TCRdb called clonotypes with MiXCR, one entry per CDR3 protein. The sample contains under 750,000 distinct CDR3 sequences, under 25% of which appear only once. The source was PBMCs, mostly from graft donor cells, collected 360 days after TCRalphabeta/CD19-depleted stem cell transplant. Receptors originate from a boy younger than two who had a stem cell transplant for acute myeloid leukemia, so the T cells may come from the graft donor.

This clonotype was counted many times. The chain combines TRBV5-1 with TRBJ2-4; 8 bases are a match to TRBD2. Germline values: CDR1 SGHRS, CDR2 YFSETQ. V was clipped by 4 bases and J by 0 bases; unmatched bases: 9. The length of the CDR3 is 17 residues. The chain's CDR3 is CASSPGGTELAKNIQYF. The DNA of the CDR3 is TGCGCCAGCAGCCCGGGGGGGACGGAGCTAGCCAAAAACATTCAGTACTTC.

The sample holds a few counts of this clonotype. The CDR3 DNA reads as TGTGCCAGCAGTCGACAGGGCCCCACAGATACGCAGTATTTT. It translates to CASSRQGPTDTQYF. The V gene is TRBV12-3 or TRBV12-4, the J gene TRBJ2-3, with 7 bases fitting TRBD1. The V segment lost 5 bases and the J segment 2 bases; nucleotides outside the gene matches: 4. This CDR3 is built from 14 residues.

This clonotype was detected many times. The CDR3 loop reads CSAMGTSTYEQYF. The CDR3 region has the DNA TGCAGTGCTATGGGGACATCGACCTACGAGCAGTACTTC. This sequence joins TRBV20-1 and TRBJ2-7; tentative D call: TRBD1 (6 bases). Germline V gives CDR1 DFQATT, CDR2 SNEGSKA (reference sequence). The CDR3 sequence is 13 residues long. Trimming pared 4 bases from V and 2 bases from J, leaving 12 bases between.

This clonotype was recorded many times. This chain joins TRBV20-1 and TRBJ1-2; the D gene is possibly TRBD1 (5 bases). The CDR3 is 14 amino acids. Trimming pared 1 base from V and 4 bases from J, leaving 13 bases between. The germline V gene encodes CDR1 DFQATT and CDR2 SNEGSKA (reference sequence). CDR3 region: CSARGDRAAYGYTF. The CDR3 coding sequence is TGCAGTGCTAGAGGTGACAGAGCCGCCTATGGCTACACCTTC.

The chain uses TRBV20-1 and TRBJ2-7, with 9 positions matching TRBD1. The length of the CDR3 is 13 residues. V lost 5 bases and J lost 3; bases outside the gene matches: 5. Germline loops: CDR1 DFQATT, CDR2 SNEGSKA (reference sequence). CDR3 sequence (DNA): TGCAGTGCTGGACCGGGACAGGGCTACGAGCAGTACTTC. Encoded protein: CSAGPGQGYEQYF.

The chain is built from TRBV14 and TRBJ2-6; D might be TRBD2 (6 bases). Germline CDR1 SGHDN, CDR2 FVKESK. The V end was cut by 3 bases, the J end by 3 bases, with 9 bases between. The CDR3 loop spans 15 amino acids. Here the CDR3 DNA reads TGTGCCAGCAGCCAGCGGGGTTTTGGGGCCAACGTCCTGACTTTC. Its protein is CASSQRGFGANVLTF.

The chain carries TRBV20-1 and TRBJ1-5, with 7 bases identical to TRBD1. The CDR3 runs 13 residues. V trimming: 4 bases; J trimming: 0 bases; junction bases outside the gene matches: 0. The germline V gene encodes CDR1 DFQATT and CDR2 SNEGSKA (reference sequence). This CDR3 reads CSAKGASNQPQHF. The CDR3 nucleotides are TGCAGTGCTAAGGGGGCTAGCAATCAGCCCCAGCATTTT.

This clonotype was seen at least ten times. The V gene is TRBV12-3 or TRBV12-4, the J gene TRBJ2-1; D is undetermined. CDR3 length equals 12 residues. Deletions cut 2 bases from V and 8 bases from J, with 7 bases between. The chain's CDR3 is CASSLRIDEQFF. The CDR3 region has the DNA TGTGCCAGCAGTTTAAGAATCGATGAGCAGTTCTTC.

The chain uses TRBV6-2 or TRBV6-3 and TRBJ2-1; perhaps TRBD1 as D (6 bases). The germline CDR1 and CDR2 sequences are MNHEY and SVGEGT. The CDR3 runs to 15 residues. The germline V and J ends were trimmed by 2 bases and 8 bases, with 16 bases remaining between them. The CDR3 DNA sequence: TGTGCCAGCAGTTACCCCCGGATCAGGGGCGATGAGCAGTTCTTC. It translates to CASSYPRIRGDEQFF.

This clonotype was detected ten times or more. The chain couples TRBV24-1 to TRBJ2-1; D uncertain. Germline V gene sequence: CDR1 KGHDR, CDR2 SFDVKD. Trimming pared 4 bases from V and 3 bases from J, leaving 6 bases between. The CDR3 is 13 residues long. The CDR3 protein is CATSEVGYNEQFF. Written as DNA, the CDR3 is TGTGCCACCAGTGAGGTAGGCTACAATGAGCAGTTCTTC.

The chain recombines TRBV20-1 with TRBJ1-2; D not resolved. The CDR3 has 12 residues. CDR1 is DFQATT and CDR2 is SNEGSKA in the germline V gene (reference sequence). Trimming left V 3 bases short and J 8 bases short, with 13 bases between. The CDR3 region is CSASRVRKGYTF. CDR3 sequence (DNA): TGCAGTGCTAGCCGCGTTAGGAAGGGCTACACCTTC.

This clonotype was observed a few times. The chain couples TRBV4-2 to TRBJ2-1; 9 bases match TRBD1. The junction had 5 bases not matched to a gene; V was cut back by 4 bases and J by 7 bases. This CDR3 region has 14 residues. CDR1 and CDR2 (germline): LGHNA, YNFKEQ. The CDR3 sequence is CASSRPGTGNEQFF. Written as DNA, the CDR3 is TGTGCCAGCAGCCGCCCCGGGACAGGGAATGAGCAGTTCTTC.

At least ten counts were recorded for this clonotype. This chain uses TRBV5-6 with TRBJ1-6; D is unclear. Germline V gene sequence: CDR1 SGHDT, CDR2 YYEEEE. The CDR3 is made up of 15 amino acids. Between the trimmed V and J ends, which lost 1 base and 6 bases, there was a span of 11 bases. The CDR3 loop reads CASSLLTVTNSPLHF. CDR3 in DNA: TGTGCCAGCAGCTTGCTAACAGTTACTAATTCACCCCTCCACTTT.

Concerning this clonotype itself: This is likely a read error, given that the CDR3 carries no conserved phenylalanine or tryptophan at its end. The chain is built from TRBV4-1 and TRBJ1-6; tentatively, D is TRBD1 (6 bases). The V end was cut by 4 bases, the J end by 8 bases, with 18 bases between. Germline V gene lookup returns CDR1 MGHRA and CDR2 YSYEKL. The CDR3 sequence is 16 residues long. The CDR3 is CASSRLNREMDSPLHL. Written as DNA, the CDR3 is TGCGCCAGCAGCCGCCTCAACAGGGAGATGGATTCACCCCTCCACCTT.

CDR3 residues: CSARDKGGTDTQYF. As DNA, the CDR3 is TGCAGTGCTAGAGATAAAGGGGGCACAGATACGCAGTATTTT. This chain links TRBV20-1 with TRBJ2-3; weak D call: TRBD1 (5 bases). Germline assignment: CDR1 DFQATT and CDR2 SNEGSKA (reference sequence). The V and J ends lost 0 bases and 1 base respectively, with 8 bases between them. The CDR3 covers 14 residues.

Many counts were recorded for this clonotype. The V call is TRBV29-1, the J call TRBJ1-6; D gene ambiguous. CDR1 is SQVTM, CDR2 ANQGSEA, per germline. The CDR3 has 8 amino acids. DNA of the CDR3: TGCAGGGACTCACCCCTCCACTTT. It specifies CRDSPLHF.

The chain is built from TRBV30 and TRBJ1-5; D is unresolved. Germline-derived CDR1 and CDR2 are GTSNPN and SVGIG (reference sequence). The CDR3 spans 13 residues. V was shortened by 0 bases and J by 4 bases, with 7 bases between the two germline ends. CDR3 DNA: TGTGCCTGGAGTGTACAAGGGAATCAGCCCCAGCATTTT. It specifies CAWSVQGNQPQHF.

The chain recombines TRBV11-2 with TRBJ2-1, with 11 bases that match TRBD2. This CDR3 has 16 amino acids. The germline V gene encodes CDR1 SGHAT and CDR2 FQNNGV. The trim removed 3 bases at V and 7 bases at J, leaving 8 bases unmatched. As DNA, the CDR3 is TGTGCCAGCAGCTTGGGACTTAGCGGGGGGGCGAATGAGCAGTTCTTC. Its protein is CASSLGLSGGANEQFF.

This clonotype has only a few counts. The chain is built from TRBV7-2 and TRBJ2-1; 8 bases agree with TRBD2. CDR1 and CDR2 (germline): SGHTA, FQGNSA. V dropped 5 bases and J dropped 6; count of bases not matched to a gene: 6. This CDR3 region has 14 residues. The CDR3 DNA sequence: TGTGCCAGCAGCCTGATAGCGGGGATCAATGAGCAGTTCTTC. It translates to CASSLIAGINEQFF.

There are a few counts of this clonotype. The chain recombines TRBV20-1 with TRBJ2-3; D might be TRBD2 (5 bases). This CDR3 contains 15 residues. With 3 bases removed from V and 2 bases from J, the gap between germline ends came to 15 bases. Per germline, CDR1 DFQATT and CDR2 SNEGSKA (reference sequence). CDR3 nucleotides: TGCAGTGCTAGTAGTAGCGTACTGTCCACAGATACGCAGTATTTT. Protein: CSASSSVLSTDTQYF.

The chain combines TRBV10-3 with TRBJ2-7, with a possible D match to TRBD1 (6 bases). From germline, CDR1 is ENHRY and CDR2 SYGVKD. V lost 10 bases to trimming and J lost 1 base, with 11 bases between them. The CDR3 sequence is 12 residues long. The CDR3 DNA is TGTGCCACCAAGGGGACATCCTACGAGCAGTACTTC. Its protein product is CATKGTSYEQYF.